This T cell receptor (beta chain) stems from a study of T cells in Graves' hyperthyroidism and ophthalmopathy. About the research overall: Prior to any treatment, at the point of initial diagnosis, peripheral blood was collected. Findings and limits, study-wide: Most thyroid clonotypes with frequency above 0.001 were detected in blood.

Regions amplified from RNA transcripts were the TCR beta CDR3 regions. First-round RT-PCR targeting the TCR CDR3 was performed with the HTBI primer set. TCRdb analysed the multiplex PCR reads with MiXCR anew, one entry per CDR3 protein. The sample lists about 640,000 distinct CDR3 sequences; roughly 20% were seen once. This clonotype was picked up many times. Its cognate antigen is unknown. The CDR3 runs to 17 residues. Trimming removed 6 bases from V and 9 bases from J; junction bases left unmatched: 18. CDR1 and CDR2 (germline): MDHEN, SYDVKM. This TCR was sampled from a man aged 25-45 years with Graves' ophthalmopathy. The rearrangement joins TRBV28 to TRBJ2-1, with 9 bases that match TRBD2. Sequencing was carried out using blood. In DNA form, the CDR3 reads TGTGCCAGCAGCTTAAGGCCCTTTAGCGGGAGTGTAAGTGAGCAGTTCTTC. It yields the protein CASSLRPFSGSVSEQFF.